This TCR beta chain was recovered during a study of a mutant IDH1 vaccine in newly diagnosed glioma. Study details: Following radiotherapy alone, or alongside temozolomide cycles, vaccination was started after an interval of 4-6 weeks. Sex distribution of treated patients was approximately 62% male and around 40% female; mean age was about 41 years. Therapy received beforehand was radiotherapy, temozolomide, or both, with most patients given both.

Sample time point: week 47, end of study. A single vaccine dose contained 300 ug of mutant IDH1 20-mer peptide, and topical imiquimod was used with it. In its sample, this clone was seen a few times. The antigen is not known. Method: immunoSEQ multiplex PCR; TCRdb's copy keeps in-frame clones and lacks some. The sample lists approximately 50,000 clones; around three quarters were seen once. Germline V CDR1 and CDR2: SQVTM, ANQGSEA. The CDR3 loop spans 11 amino acids. Trimming stripped 4 bases from V and 0 bases from J, with 3 bases between. This receptor was identified in a woman aged 35 to 49 with glioma. Some clones in this sample may be carry-over from other donors' samples. The material sequenced was PBMCs, taken from a glioma patient whose treatment included an IDH1 peptide vaccine. The J gene is TRBJ1-2, the V gene TRBV29-1; D remains unclear. Written as DNA, the CDR3 is TGCAGCGTTGTAACTAACTATGGCTACACCTTC. The encoded protein is CSVVTNYGYTF. Combining the CDR3 with reference TRBV29-1 and TRBJ1-2 gives the whole variable domain SAVISQKPSRDICQRGTSLTIQCQVDSQVTMMFWYRQQPGQSLTLIATANQGSEATYESGFVIDKFPISRPNLTFSTLTVSNMSPEDSSIYLCSVVTNYGYTFGSGTRLTVV.